Listed here are 15 T cell receptor beta chains from one sample, sequenced in a study of spatial heterogeneity in lung cancer (dated by TCRdb to the late 2010s). Per the publication, the time point label means: sample taken at primary tumor resection. Whole RNA extracted from tumor and nontumor lung tissue, or from cryopreserved PBMC samples, was used for TCR sequencing without cell sorting. Libraries were prepared through 5' RACE. The listed sequencing device is NextSeq 500. TCRdb took the public reads, trimmed them with fastp at Q25, ran MiXCR for clone calling and kept in-frame beta chains. Rows with one shared CDR3 protein collapse into an entry with the most common genes and DNA. This sample is represented by more than 45,000 distinct CDR3 sequences; under 6% of them were singletons. The top ten clonotypes cover 11% of the sample. The input for sequencing was PBMCs, taken at surgery. Source of these receptors: a male donor with early-stage non-small cell lung cancer.

The chain recombines TRBV20-1 with TRBJ2-5; D remains ambiguous. The V end lost 0 bases, the J end lost 4 bases, and 9 bases lay between the germline ends. Germline loops: CDR1 DFQATT, CDR2 SNEGSKA (reference sequence). This CDR3 contains 13 residues. CDR3 sequence reads: CSARDGVRETQYF. CDR3 in DNA: TGCAGTGCTAGAGATGGGGTTCGAGAGACCCAGTACTTC.

This clonotype was seen once. This chain connects TRBV27 to TRBJ2-3; D possibly corresponds to TRBD2 (6 bases). This CDR3 spans 15 amino acids. V lost 7 bases and J lost 2, with 16 bases in between. Germline V gene sequence: CDR1 MNHEY, CDR2 SMNVEV (reference sequence). CDR3 in amino acids: CASMSPGAVTDTQYF. The CDR3 DNA reads TGTGCCAGCATGTCACCGGGAGCCGTCACAGATACGCAGTATTTT.

This clonotype was counted at least ten times. The J gene is TRBJ1-1, the V gene TRBV29-1; D unclear. The ends were cut back, 4 bases at V and 4 bases at J, with 10 bases in the middle. The CDR3 is 12 residues long. Looked up from germline, CDR1 is SQVTM and CDR2 is ANQGSEA. CDR3 protein: CSVGPLSTEAFF. CDR3 in DNA: TGCAGCGTTGGGCCTTTGAGCACTGAAGCTTTCTTT.

This clonotype was detected ten times or more. V gene TRBV29-1 combines with J gene TRBJ1-1; D is possibly TRBD1 (5 bases). The CDR3 consists of 14 residues. CDR1 is SQVTM and CDR2 is ANQGSEA in the germline V gene. V shed 5 bases and J shed 2 bases, with 15 bases lying between them. The CDR3 coding sequence is TGCAGCGTTTACCTAGGGGACCCTAACACTGAAGCTTTCTTT. Translated: CSVYLGDPNTEAFF.

This clonotype was observed at least ten times. This chain connects TRBV3-1 to TRBJ2-2; no clear D gene. The germline V gene encodes CDR1 LGHDT and CDR2 YNNKEL (reference sequence). Trimming removed 4 bases from V and 6 bases from J, with 15 bases in between. The CDR3 is 15 residues long. CDR3 loop: CASSPPGSRAGELFF. In DNA, the CDR3 is TGTGCCAGCAGCCCACCCGGGTCAAGGGCCGGGGAGCTGTTTTTT.

Ten or more counts support this clonotype. The CDR3 DNA reads TGTGCCAGCAGCCAAGACAGCTCTGGGGCCAACGTCCTGACTTTC. It encodes CASSQDSSGANVLTF. This chain links TRBV4-2 with TRBJ2-6; D not certain. This CDR3 spans 15 amino acids. Trimming took 0 bases from V and 0 from J, leaving 3 bases between them. In germline, CDR1 is LGHNA, CDR2 YNFKEQ.

The table lists this clonotype with many counts. The chain combines TRBV2 with TRBJ2-3, with 12 bases matching TRBD2. CDR1 and CDR2 (germline): SNHLY, FYNNEI. The V segment lost 4 bases and the J segment 2 bases; nucleotides outside the gene matches: 7. This CDR3 contains 17 residues. In nucleotides, the CDR3 is TGTGCCAGCAGTGGGAGACTAGCGGGAGTTCTCACAGATACGCAGTATTTT. Translation: CASSGRLAGVLTDTQYF.

The chain recombines TRBV20-1 with TRBJ2-7, with 12 bases lining up with TRBD2. This CDR3 is 12 amino acids long. The junction had 4 bases not matched to a gene; V was cut back by 5 bases and J by 8 bases. CDR1 is DFQATT, CDR2 SNEGSKA, per germline (reference sequence). The CDR3 nucleotides are TGCAGTGCTCGACTAGCGGGAGTAAAGCAGTACTTC. Translating it yields CSARLAGVKQYF.

This clonotype was found a few times. The CDR3 loop reads CASSRAEAYEQYF. CDR3 DNA: TGTGCCAGCAGTCGTGCAGAGGCCTACGAGCAGTACTTC. The chain uses TRBV6-2 or TRBV6-3 and TRBJ2-7, with D uncertain. V was clipped by 5 bases and J by 2 bases, with 10 bases between them. In germline, CDR1 is MNHEY, CDR2 SVGEGT. The CDR3 is made up of 13 amino acids.

This clonotype appeared many times. The gene calls are TRBV5-4 and TRBJ2-1; 9 nucleotides agree with TRBD1. Per germline, CDR1 SGHNT and CDR2 YYREEE (reference sequence). The CDR3 runs 14 residues. The J segment lost 4 bases and the V segment lost 3 bases, leaving 2 bases of the junction unmatched. This chain's CDR3 is CASSSGQGYNEQFF. The CDR3 DNA follows: TGTGCCAGCAGCTCGGGACAGGGTTACAATGAGCAGTTCTTC.

The chain recombines TRBV5-4 with TRBJ2-1; 8 bases agree with TRBD2. The CDR3 length is 15 residues. Germline V CDR1 and CDR2: SGHNT, YYREEE (reference sequence). J gave up 5 bases and V 1 base, and 5 bases lay outside the gene matches. The CDR3 loop reads CASSLRLAGNNEQFF. DNA of the CDR3: TGTGCCAGCAGCTTGAGGCTAGCGGGCAACAATGAGCAGTTCTTC.

This clonotype turned up a few times. A single base separates this from a much larger clone, so it may be a read error. The V gene is TRBV19, the J gene TRBJ2-5, with D possibly being TRBD1 or TRBD2 (6 bases each). Germline loops: CDR1 LNHDA, CDR2 SQIVND (reference sequence). Trimming pared 5 bases from V and 5 bases from J, leaving 24 bases between. The CDR3 runs 17 residues. CDR3 bases: TGTGCCAGTAGTCAGGGTAAATTATGGGGGGCGGCGGAGACCCAGTACTTC. This translates into CASSQGKLWGAAETQYF. The whole variable domain, filled in from reference TRBV19 and TRBJ2-5, reads DGGITQSPKYLFRKEGQNVTLSCEQNLNHDAMYWYRQDPGQGLRLIYYSQIVNDFQKGDIAEGYSVSREKKESFPLTVTSAQKNPTAFYLCASSQGKLWGAAETQYFGPGTRLLVL.

There are many counts of this clonotype. The rearrangement joins TRBV7-3 to TRBJ2-7; possible D gene TRBD2, 5 bases. Trimming took off 2 bases at V and 7 bases at J, with 12 bases between the two ends. The CDR3 consists of 13 residues. Germline CDR1 and CDR2: SGHTA and FQGTGA. DNA for the CDR3: TGTGCCAGCAGCTTAGGCGCCCCGGGAGAGCAGTACTTC. As protein: CASSLGAPGEQYF. The variable domain in full, completed from reference TRBV7-3 and TRBJ2-7, reads GAGVSQTPSNKVTEKGKYVELRCDPISGHTALYWYRQSLGQGPEFLIYFQGTGAADDSGLPNDRFFAVRPEGSVSTLKIQRTERGDSAVYLCASSLGAPGEQYFGPGTRLTVT.

This clonotype has just a few counts. The genes are TRBV7-2 and TRBJ1-4, with 9 positions matching TRBD1. The ends lost 6 bases at V and 8 bases at J; junction bases unmatched: 10. Germline values: CDR1 SGHTA, CDR2 FQGNSA. CDR3 size: 15 residues. CDR3: CASRRTQGAREKLFF. Written as DNA, the CDR3 is TGTGCCAGCAGGCGGACACAGGGGGCCCGGGAAAAACTGTTTTTT.

The table lists this clonotype with many counts. The V gene is TRBV2, the J gene TRBJ2-5; tentative D call: TRBD2 (6 bases). The V gene's germline CDR1 is SNHLY and CDR2 FYNNEI. CDR3 length equals 13 residues. Trimming pared 8 bases from V and 1 base from J, leaving 11 bases between. The DNA for the CDR3 is TGTGCCAGCCACCGGGGACTCCAAGAGACCCAGTACTTC. Amino acid sequence: CASHRGLQETQYF.